Below, 5 T cell receptor beta chains from the same sample are listed, as sequenced in a study of glioma-infiltrating T cells. TCR alpha and beta CDR3 regions were amplified from RNA using iRepertoire nested multiplex PCR. TCRdb itself ran the multiplex PCR reads through MiXCR, one entry per CDR3 protein. The sample holds roughly 5,000 distinct CDR3 sequences, roughly 32% seen once. What was sequenced was glioma tissue, nonneoplastic brain tissue, or PBMCs (not recorded which). Receptors originate from a human donor with low-grade glioma or glioblastoma, undergoing nonglioma brain surgery, or in good health (not recorded which).

As to this clonotype: Mismatch with germline at one junction end may stem from a read error. V is TRBV2 and J is TRBJ2-3, with D possibly being TRBD1 (5 bases). The germline CDR1 and CDR2 sequences are SNHLY and FYNNEI. The CDR3 covers 13 residues. The DNA of the CDR3 is TGTGACAGCAGTGAAGGTCAGGGAAATACGCAGTATTTT. This gives the protein CDSSEGQGNTQYF.

This clonotype was counted at least ten times. DNA of the CDR3: TGCGCCAGCAGCTTGGGCCAGGATAATTCACCCCTCCACTTT. Amino acid sequence: CASSLGQDNSPLHF. This chain links TRBV5-1 with TRBJ1-6, with D uncertain. The ends were cut back, 0 bases at V and 5 bases at J, with 6 bases in the middle. CDR1 is SGHRS, CDR2 YFSETQ, per germline. CDR3 length equals 14 residues. The full variable domain, completed using reference TRBV5-1 and TRBJ1-6, is KAGVTQTPRYLIKTRGQQVTLSCSPISGHRSVSWYQQTPGQGLQFLFEYFSETQRNKGNFPGRFSGRQFSNSRSEMNVSTLELGDSALYLCASSLGQDNSPLHFGNGTRLTVT.

This clonotype appeared a few times. For the CDR3, the DNA is TGCGCCAGCAACAGGGGAGGAGAGACCCAGTACTTC. Translated, it gives CASNRGGETQYF. The chain has TRBV10-2 and TRBJ2-5, with D perhaps matching TRBD1 (7 bases). The CDR3 loop spans 12 amino acids. CDR1 and CDR2 (germline): WSHSY, SAAADI. The V gene lost 7 bases and the J gene lost 4 bases, with 10 bases spanning the gap.

This clonotype occurred many times. This sequence joins TRBV19 and TRBJ2-2; weak D call: TRBD2 (6 bases). Between the trimmed V and J ends, which lost 7 bases and 6 bases, there was a span of 18 bases. Germline lookup yields CDR1 LNHDA and CDR2 SQIVND (reference sequence). CDR3 length equals 15 residues. The chain's CDR3 is CASKTHGGLAGELFF. The CDR3 nucleotides are TGTGCCAGTAAAACCCATGGAGGGCTGGCCGGGGAGCTGTTTTTT.

The rearrangement joins TRBV9 to TRBJ2-1; 12 positions match TRBD2. The CDR3 totals 14 residues. V shed 3 bases and J 8 bases; nucleotides not matched to a gene: 3. CDR1 is SGDLS and CDR2 is YYNGEE in the germline V gene. CDR3 in DNA: TGTGCCAGCAGCGGGACTAGCGGGGCCGATGAGCAGTTCTTC. It translates to CASSGTSGADEQFF.